This is a list of T cell receptor beta chains from one sample in a study of blood T cell repertoires in COVID-19. Profiled with immunoSEQ multiplex PCR; TCRdb holds only in-frame clones, not every one. The repertoire includes under 300,000 clones, around 83% of them detected once, and approximately 6% sits in the top ten. The sample was peripheral blood. The receptors were gathered from a man older than 75 with acute or convalescent COVID-19. CDR3s include the opening cysteine and the closing phenylalanine or tryptophan. D genes are given only for firm matches. Expanded clones are given a class, and other clones once, few, many or no size at all.

clone_size	v_call	j_call	d_call	cdr3_aa	cdr3_nt
NA	TRBV11-2	TRBJ2-3	NA	CASSLVAGALNTQYF	TGTGCCAGCAGCTTAGTTGCGGGGGCTTTGAATACGCAGTATTTT
NA	TRBV7-2	TRBJ2-5	TRBD2	CASSLTSGGNQETQYF	TGTGCCAGCAGCTTGACTAGCGGGGGGAACCAAGAGACCCAGTACTTC
few	TRBV19	TRBJ2-2	NA	CASSIQKTGELFF	TGTGCCAGTAGTATTCAGAAAACCGGGGAGCTGTTTTTT
NA	TRBV7-9	TRBJ1-4	NA	CASSLDQGLNEKLFF	TGTGCCAGCAGCTTAGATCAGGGGTTAAACGAAAAACTGTTTTTT
NA	TRBV5-1	TRBJ2-2	TRBD1	CASSSGQGVTGELFF	TGCGCCAGCAGTTCGGGACAGGGCGTCACCGGGGAGCTGTTTTTT
NA	TRBV7-9	TRBJ1-5	TRBD1	CASSPGTGGEGGNQPQHF	TGTGCCAGCAGCCCCGGGACAGGGGGCGAGGGGGGCAATCAGCCCCAGCATTTT
NA	TRBV5-1	TRBJ1-6	TRBD1	CASSLVGTENSPLHF	TGCGCCAGCAGCTTGGTGGGGACAGAAAATTCACCCCTCCACTTT
NA	TRBV28	TRBJ2-2	TRBD1	CASSHLRGLVTGELFF	TGTGCCAGCAGTCACCTCAGGGGGCTGGTCACCGGGGAGCTGTTTTTT
NA	TRBV7-9	TRBJ2-5	TRBD2	CASSFLGLAGQETQYF	TGTGCCAGCAGCTTTCTCGGACTAGCGGGGCAAGAGACCCAGTACTTC
once	TRBV19	TRBJ1-1	NA	CASSIADFSSAFF	TGTGCCAGTAGTATCGCCGACTTTTCTTCGGCTTTCTTT
NA	TRBV25-1	TRBJ2-3	NA	CASSEYVVDTQYF	TGTGCCAGCAGTGAATATGTCGTGGATACGCAGTATTTT
NA	TRBV21-1	TRBJ2-7	NA	CASSTIDSPRSYEQYF	TGTGCCAGCAGCACTATTGACAGCCCCAGAAGCTACGAGCAGTACTTC
NA	TRBV4-1	TRBJ2-3	TRBD1	CASSQTGQGEYF	TGCGCCAGCAGCCAGACGGGACAGGGGGAGTATTTT
NA	TRBV10-3	TRBJ2-7	TRBD1	CATIRDRDPYEQYF	TGTGCCACGATCCGGGACAGGGACCCCTACGAGCAGTACTTC
NA	TRBV12-5	TRBJ2-5	NA	CASGLNRETQYF	TGTGCTAGTGGTTTGAACAGAGAGACCCAGTACTTC
NA	TRBV5-1	TRBJ1-2	NA	CASSLGGGADGYTF	TGCGCCAGCAGCTTGGGCGGGGGTGCGGATGGCTACACCTTC
NA	TRBV2	TRBJ2-2	NA	CASKQDTYTGELFF	TGTGCCAGCAAGCAGGACACGTACACCGGGGAGCTGTTTTTT